One and the same sample provided the 23 T cell receptor beta chains below, sequenced in a study of CD8 T cells in ankylosing spondylitis. General study points: The study identified a TCR beta motif of several highly homologous variants that appeared characteristic of ankylosing spondylitis blood.

TCRdb re-called the 5' RACE reads through MiXCR, storing one row per CDR3 protein. Altogether fewer than 400,000 distinct CDR3 sequences are present, around 20% being singletons, with the ten largest covering roughly 16%. No cognate antigen is known for these TCRs. Sequences were obtained from blood, either unsorted or a sorted T cell fraction (not recorded which). The origin of the receptors is a male donor with ankylosing spondylitis.

This clonotype was counted only a few times. The chain has TRBV7-8 and TRBJ2-1; TRBD2 aligns across 13 bases. The V and J ends lost 5 bases and 3 bases, in that order; junction bases with no gene match: 13. There are 19 residues in the CDR3. Germline-derived CDR1 and CDR2 are SGHVS and FQNEAQ. CDR3 residues: CASSTGTSGDIYNYNEQFF. The CDR3 region has the DNA TGTGCCAGCAGCACTGGGACTAGCGGGGATATCTATAACTACAATGAGCAGTTCTTC. The whole variable domain, filled in from reference TRBV7-8 and TRBJ2-1, reads GAGVSQSPRYKVAKRGQDVALRCDPISGHVSLFWYQQALGQGPEFLTYFQNEAQLDKSGLPSDRFFAERPEGSVSTLKIQRTQQEDSAVYLCASSTGTSGDIYNYNEQFFGPGTRLTVL.

The CDR3 nucleotides are TGTGCCAGCAGTCGAGACGCTGACAATGAGCAGTTCTTC. Its protein is CASSRDADNEQFF. The chain couples TRBV6-1 to TRBJ2-1; D gene uncertain. The germline V gene encodes CDR1 MNHNS and CDR2 SASEGT. The CDR3 totals 13 residues. Trimming removed 5 bases from V and 5 bases from J, with 10 bases in between.

This chain uses TRBV9 with TRBJ2-7, with D perhaps TRBD1 (7 bases). V was cut by 4 bases and J by 5 bases, with 19 bases left in between. Germline-derived CDR1 and CDR2 are SGDLS and YYNGEE. The CDR3 totals 15 residues. The CDR3 DNA is TGTGCCAGCAGCTCAGGGGGGATCTCAATTCACGAGCAGTACTTC. This gives the protein CASSSGGISIHEQYF.

This clonotype turned up a few times. V is TRBV2 and J is TRBJ2-3; the match to TRBD2 covers 7 bases. Germline V gene data show CDR1 as SNHLY and CDR2 as FYNNEI. After removal of 0 bases from V and 6 bases from J, the junction contained 6 bases not matched to a gene. This CDR3 region has 15 residues. CDR3 coding DNA: TGTGCCAGCAGTGAAGCGGCCGGGAGGACCGATACGCAGTATTTT. This sequence encodes CASSEAAGRTDTQYF.

The V call is TRBV15, the J call TRBJ2-7, with D perhaps TRBD2 (6 bases). Germline V CDR1 and CDR2: LNHNV, YYDKDF (reference sequence). V lost 0 bases and J lost 1, with 13 bases in between. The CDR3 has 16 residues. This CDR3 reads CATSRDFAGRSYEQYF. CDR3 bases: TGTGCCACCAGCAGAGATTTCGCGGGACGGTCCTACGAGCAGTACTTC.

This clonotype has a handful of counts. The rearrangement joins TRBV29-1 to TRBJ1-2, with 7 bases lining up with TRBD1. The V segment lost 7 bases and the J segment 2 bases; nucleotides outside the gene matches: 7. Germline V gene lookup returns CDR1 SQVTM and CDR2 ANQGSEA. The CDR3 is 13 residues long. CDR3 DNA: TGCAGCGCTGTTGACAGGGAGAACTATGGCTACACCTTC. Translation: CSAVDRENYGYTF.

V usage is TRBV7-9 and J usage is TRBJ2-7; D is unclear. The CDR3 is 14 residues long. The V gene's germline CDR1 is SEHNR and CDR2 FQNEAQ (reference sequence). V was trimmed by 7 bases and J by 0 bases, leaving 13 bases between them. The CDR3 coding sequence is TGTGCCAGCACCCTTGGGTTGGGCTCCTACGAGCAGTACTTC. Its protein is CASTLGLGSYEQYF. The whole variable domain, remainder taken from reference TRBV7-9 and TRBJ2-7, is DTGVSQNPRHKITKRGQNVTFRCDPISEHNRLYWYRQTLGQGPEFLTYFQNEAQLEKSRLLSDRFSAERPKGSFSTLEIQRTEQGDSAMYLCASTLGLGSYEQYFGPGTRLTVT.

The chain couples TRBV19 to TRBJ1-3, with a possible D match to TRBD1 (6 bases). Germline V gene lookup returns CDR1 LNHDA and CDR2 SQIVND (reference sequence). With 8 bases removed from V and 0 bases from J, the gap between germline ends came to 14 bases. This CDR3 is 15 amino acids long. The chain's CDR3 is CASLPGHSSGNTIYF. CDR3 DNA: TGTGCCAGTTTACCGGGACATAGCTCTGGAAACACCATATATTTT.

This clonotype has ten or more counts. CDR3 bases: TGCAGCGTTGGGAACAATGAGCAGTTCTTC. It specifies CSVGNNEQFF. The V gene is TRBV29-1, the J gene TRBJ2-1; D uncertain. Germline CDR1 and CDR2: SQVTM and ANQGSEA. This CDR3 has 10 residues. The V and J ends lost 4 bases and 5 bases respectively, with 3 bases between them.

The CDR3 reads CASSHYSGPNTEAFF. As DNA, the CDR3 is TGCGCCAGCAGCCACTACTCAGGACCGAACACTGAAGCTTTCTTT. The chain links TRBV4-1 to TRBJ1-1, with D unclear. The ends were cut back, 3 bases at V and 1 base at J, with 12 bases in the middle. The CDR3 is 15 amino acids. The germline V gene has CDR1 MGHRA and CDR2 YSYEKL.

The chain employs TRBV11-3 and TRBJ1-1; D possibly corresponds to TRBD1 (6 bases). Trimming pared 2 bases from V and 0 bases from J, leaving 10 bases between. Germline V CDR1 and CDR2: SGHNT, YENEEA. The length of the CDR3 is 15 residues. For the CDR3, the DNA is TGTGCCAGCAGCTTATATGGGGACATGAACACTGAAGCTTTCTTT. Protein sequence: CASSLYGDMNTEAFF. Filled out from reference TRBV11-3 and TRBJ1-1, the complete variable domain reads EAGVVQSPRYKIIEKKQPVAFWCNPISGHNTLYWYLQNLGQGPELLIRYENEEAVDDSQLPKDRFSAERLKGVDSTLKIQPAELGDSAVYLCASSLYGDMNTEAFFGQGTRLTVV.

This clonotype was seen a handful of times. The chain combines TRBV7-9 with TRBJ2-7; 7 nucleotides align to TRBD1. Germline loops: CDR1 SEHNR, CDR2 FQNEAQ (reference sequence). The CDR3 consists of 16 residues. The V segment lost 5 bases and the J segment 2 bases; nucleotides outside the gene matches: 12. CDR3 nucleotide sequence: TGTGCCAGCAGCCCGGACAGGTTTCGAAGGACCTACGAGCAGTACTTC. Translating it yields CASSPDRFRRTYEQYF.

The gene calls are TRBV20-1 and TRBJ2-5; tentatively, D is TRBD1 or TRBD2 (5 bases each). The CDR3 is 16 residues long. With 1 base removed from V and 5 bases from J, the gap between germline ends came to 20 bases. Germline CDR1 DFQATT, CDR2 SNEGSKA (reference sequence). The DNA for the CDR3 is TGCAGTGCTAGAGCCCCCGGGGCATACCCCGGGGAGACCCAGTACTTC. This sequence encodes CSARAPGAYPGETQYF.

This clonotype showed up just a few times. The genes are TRBV12-3 or TRBV12-4 and TRBJ1-2; a possible D gene is TRBD1 (6 bases). The CDR3 runs 14 residues. Deletions cut 5 bases from V and 4 bases from J, with 14 bases between. The CDR3 coding sequence is TGTGCCAGCAGTGGACAGTTAGACTCCTATGGCTACACCTTC. The encoded protein is CASSGQLDSYGYTF.

This clonotype has just a few counts. The chain has TRBV7-9 and TRBJ2-3, with no clear D. The V gene lost 5 bases and the J gene lost 1 base, with 13 bases spanning the gap. From germline, CDR1 is SEHNR and CDR2 FQNEAQ (reference sequence). This CDR3 contains 15 residues. CDR3: CASSKNYGRTDTQYF. DNA of the CDR3: TGTGCCAGCAGCAAAAATTACGGCCGCACAGATACGCAGTATTTT.

CDR3 DNA sequence: TGTGCCAGCAGCCAACAGGGGGGAGCTTTAGTGGCCTCCTACGAGCAGTACTTC. Amino acids: CASSQQGGALVASYEQYF. The chain uses TRBV3-1 and TRBJ2-7; weak D call: TRBD1 (7 bases). This CDR3 region has 18 residues. V lost 2 bases and J lost 0, with 20 bases in between. The V gene's germline CDR1 is LGHDT and CDR2 YNNKEL (reference sequence).

This clonotype was observed a few times. This chain connects TRBV6-1 to TRBJ1-6; unclear D gene. V lost 7 bases, J lost 7 bases, and 14 bases lay in between. Germline V gene lookup returns CDR1 MNHNS and CDR2 SASEGT. This CDR3 is built from 14 residues. CDR3 sequence (DNA): TGTGCCAGCACTCCCGGACGGCAAAATTCACCCCTCCACTTT. Amino acids: CASTPGRQNSPLHF.

This chain uses TRBV2 with TRBJ1-1; TRBD1 matches at 8 bases. The CDR3 extends over 16 amino acids. The V gene end was trimmed by 3 bases and the J gene end by 0 bases; junction bases not matched to a gene: 6. The germline gives CDR1 SNHLY, CDR2 FYNNEI. The CDR3 sequence is CASSDRGRDLNTEAFF. CDR3 coding DNA: TGTGCCAGCAGTGACAGGGGGCGGGATTTGAACACTGAAGCTTTCTTT.

Ten or more counts support this clonotype. The chain recombines TRBV12-3 or TRBV12-4 with TRBJ2-5, with D tentatively TRBD2 (6 bases). V was cut by 5 bases and J by 4 bases, with 14 bases left in between. The CDR3 runs 14 residues. The DNA of the CDR3 is TGTGCCAGCAGTATAAAACTAGCAGGAGAGACCCAGTACTTC. Translating gives CASSIKLAGETQYF.

The V gene is TRBV20-1, the J gene TRBJ2-1, with 8 bases that match TRBD2. The CDR3 runs 15 residues. V gave up 5 bases and J gave up 2 bases; unmatched junction bases: 8. The V gene's germline CDR1 is DFQATT and CDR2 SNEGSKA (reference sequence). CDR3 region: CSASGERGTYNEQFF. The CDR3 DNA reads TGCAGTGCTTCCGGAGAGCGGGGGACCTACAATGAGCAGTTCTTC.

This clonotype was counted between two and nine times. DNA of the CDR3: TGCGCCAGCAGCCAAACCGGGACTAGCGTTATAAATGAGCAGTTCTTC. Translation: CASSQTGTSVINEQFF. The chain is built from TRBV5-1 and TRBJ2-1; TRBD2 aligns across 10 bases. CDR3 size: 16 residues. Germline V gene lookup returns CDR1 SGHRS and CDR2 YFSETQ. Unmatched junction bases numbered 11, after V lost 4 bases and J lost 7 bases.

A few counts support this clonotype. V usage is TRBV20-1 and J usage is TRBJ1-2, with D uncertain. The CDR3 loop spans 13 amino acids. V was shortened by 5 bases and J by 2 bases, with 12 bases between the two germline ends. Germline CDR1 DFQATT, CDR2 SNEGSKA (reference sequence). CDR3 region: CSALNRSNYGYTF. DNA for the CDR3: TGCAGTGCTCTGAACAGAAGCAACTATGGCTACACCTTC.

This clonotype was seen more than once but under ten times. This chain uses TRBV5-1 with TRBJ2-1; 13 bases fit TRBD2. Germline CDR1 reads SGHRS; CDR2 reads YFSETQ. There are 15 residues in the CDR3. Germline trimming cut 4 bases from V and 8 bases from J; bases unmatched to any gene: 6. The CDR3 sequence is CASSPRTSGSDEQFF. As DNA, the CDR3 is TGCGCCAGCAGCCCAAGGACTAGCGGGAGTGATGAGCAGTTCTTC.